The text below deals with one T cell receptor beta chain. Antigen specificity is unknown. This sample is part of a study of T-cell reconstitution after alpha-beta-depleted transplantation in children. As it was prepared, the TCRbeta library received unique molecular identifiers. From the PCR reads, TCRdb called clonotypes with MiXCR, one entry per CDR3 protein. The top ten clones hold roughly 28% of a sample with about 900,000 distinct CDR3 sequences, about 29% of them seen once. With V trimmed by 6 bases and J by 12 bases, 5 bases remained unmatched. The germline CDR1 and CDR2 sequences are DFQATT and SNEGSKA (reference sequence). The CDR3 spans 11 residues. The study's findings and limits: Diversity of TCRbeta at day 60 was high in some patients, arising from surviving recipient T cells and thymic progenitors. Reports say that about two months after transplant, the alpha-beta T cells came out of several hundred graft clones that had expanded. Counts and diversity of T cells one year after transplant came mostly from newly produced T cells.

This chain joins TRBV20-1 and TRBJ2-1; TRBD2 matches 10 bases. The sequence came from a boy younger than two who had a stem cell transplant for SCID, so the T cells may come from the graft donor. The sample consisted of PBMCs, mostly from graft donor cells, taken 360 days after TCRalphabeta/CD19-depleted stem cell transplant. The DNA for the CDR3 is TGCAGTGCCCTAGCGGGAGCGCGGCAGTTCTTC. Its protein is CSALAGARQFF.